This T cell receptor (beta chain) was profiled in a study of CD8+CD57+ T cells in acquired aplastic anemia. Trimming took 4 bases from V and 6 from J, leaving 13 bases between them. Per germline, CDR1 WSHSY and CDR2 SAAADI. The CDR3 length is 14 residues. A note on this clonotype: Its antigen is undetermined.

Profiling that covered TCR beta VDJ and CDR3 relied on genomic DNA as its template. TCRdb redid the calling of the reads with MiXCR, one entry per CDR3 protein. The sample records fewer than 200,000 distinct CDR3 sequences, about three fifths being singletons. General study results and limits: Significance was not reached for CD8+ Simpson's diversity between patients and controls. Some 31 shared CD8+ CDR3s appeared highly expressed within patients' immunodominant clones.

The rearrangement joins TRBV10-2 to TRBJ1-3, with D unresolved. The sequenced sample consisted of sorted CD4+, CD8+, or CD8+CD57+ T cells (not recorded which) from PBMCs. This TCR was recovered from a human donor in good health. The CDR3 nucleotides read TGCGCCAGCAGTGTGACGGGCACAAAAAACACCATATATTTT. It encodes CASSVTGTKNTIYF.